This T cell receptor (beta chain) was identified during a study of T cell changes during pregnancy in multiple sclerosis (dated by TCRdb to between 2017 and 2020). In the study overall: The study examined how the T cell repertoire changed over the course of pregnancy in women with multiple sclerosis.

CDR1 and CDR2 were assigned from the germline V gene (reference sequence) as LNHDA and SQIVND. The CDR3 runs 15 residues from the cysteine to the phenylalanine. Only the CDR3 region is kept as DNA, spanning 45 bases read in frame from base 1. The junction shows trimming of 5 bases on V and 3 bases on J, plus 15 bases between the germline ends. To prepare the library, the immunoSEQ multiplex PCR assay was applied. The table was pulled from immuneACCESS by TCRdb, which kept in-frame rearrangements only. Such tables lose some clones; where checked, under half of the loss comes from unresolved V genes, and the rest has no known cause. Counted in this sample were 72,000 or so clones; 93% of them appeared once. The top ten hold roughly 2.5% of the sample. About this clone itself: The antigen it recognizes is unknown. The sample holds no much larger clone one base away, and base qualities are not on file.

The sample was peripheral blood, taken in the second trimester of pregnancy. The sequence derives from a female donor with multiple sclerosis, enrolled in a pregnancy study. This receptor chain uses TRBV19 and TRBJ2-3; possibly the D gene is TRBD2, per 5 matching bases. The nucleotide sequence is TGTGCCAGTAGTGATGGACTGCTCACTACAGATACGCAGTATTTT. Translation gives CASSDGLLTTDTQYF.